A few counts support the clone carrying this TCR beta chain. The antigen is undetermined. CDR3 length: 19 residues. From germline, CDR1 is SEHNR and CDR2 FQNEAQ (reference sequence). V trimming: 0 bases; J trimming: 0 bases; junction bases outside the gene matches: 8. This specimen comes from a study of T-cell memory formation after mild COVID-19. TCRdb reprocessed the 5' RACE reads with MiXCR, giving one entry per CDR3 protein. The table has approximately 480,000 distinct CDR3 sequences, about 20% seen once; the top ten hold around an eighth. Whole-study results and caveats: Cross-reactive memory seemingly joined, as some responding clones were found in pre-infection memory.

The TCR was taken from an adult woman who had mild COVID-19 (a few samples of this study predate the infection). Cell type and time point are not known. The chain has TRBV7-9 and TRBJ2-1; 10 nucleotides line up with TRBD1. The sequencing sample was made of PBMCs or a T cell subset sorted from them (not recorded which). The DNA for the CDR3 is TGTGCCAGCAGCTTAGCGCTGTTGGGACAGGGGAGCTCCTACAATGAGCAGTTCTTC. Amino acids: CASSLALLGQGSSYNEQFF.